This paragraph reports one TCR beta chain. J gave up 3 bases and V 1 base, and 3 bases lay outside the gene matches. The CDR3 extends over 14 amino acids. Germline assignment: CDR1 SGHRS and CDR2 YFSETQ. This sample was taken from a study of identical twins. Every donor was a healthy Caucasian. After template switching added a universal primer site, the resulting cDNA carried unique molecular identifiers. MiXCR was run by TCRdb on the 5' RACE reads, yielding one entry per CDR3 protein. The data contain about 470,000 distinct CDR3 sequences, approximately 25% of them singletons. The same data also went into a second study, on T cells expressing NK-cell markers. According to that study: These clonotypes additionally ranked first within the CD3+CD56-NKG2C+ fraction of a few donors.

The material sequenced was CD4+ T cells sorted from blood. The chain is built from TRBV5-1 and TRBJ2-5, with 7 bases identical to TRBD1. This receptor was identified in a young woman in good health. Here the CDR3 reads CASSLFGTEETQYF. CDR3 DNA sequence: TGCGCCAGCAGCTTGTTTGGGACAGAAGAGACCCAGTACTTC.